The rows below give T cell receptor beta chains drawn from one sample of a study of OX40 agonist ivuxolimab in advanced cancers. Using immunoSEQ multiplex PCR, the repertoire was profiled, and TCRdb retains in-frame clones only, with some absent. Of 70,000 or so clones detected, approximately 90% appear once; the ten largest clones hold less than 0.3%. The sample here was CD4+ or CD8+ T cells sorted from blood, taken in a trial of the OX40 agonist ivuxolimab. Receptors were obtained from an adult with an advanced solid tumor such as melanoma, head and neck, liver or kidney cancer. Both conserved end residues are trimmed from each CDR3.

CDR3	V	J
ASSPRTSPANTGELF	TRBV9	TRBJ2-2
ATSRDGEGTQY	TRBV15	TRBJ2-5
ASSALGGPSYNSPLH	TRBV5-4	TRBJ1-6
ASGIPGGNQPQH	TRBV10-3	TRBJ1-5
ASSEQGRGYGYT	TRBV25-1	TRBJ1-2
ASSPDGQNTEAF	TRBV18	TRBJ1-1
ASSYRGINQPQH	TRBV6-5	TRBJ1-5
ASSERDPQY	TRBV2	TRBJ2-7
ASSRTGGTGGYEQY	TRBV5-1	TRBJ2-7
ASSVGGSAEAF	TRBV5-4	TRBJ1-1
ASSHLTSARRF	TRBV4-1	TRBJ2-1